The 22 T cell receptor beta chains below all came from one sample that was sequenced in a study of CD8 T cells in ankylosing spondylitis. Study-level points and caveats: Fewer than ten highly homologous variants made up a TCR beta motif that seemed to typify ankylosing spondylitis blood.

TCRdb processed the 5' RACE reads anew with MiXCR; each CDR3 protein has one entry. There are over 400,000 distinct CDR3 sequences in the sample; 20% to 30% occur only once, and 0.89% lies in the top ten. Antigens for these TCRs are unknown. The sample taken for sequencing was blood, either unsorted or a sorted T cell fraction (not recorded which). These receptors came from a male donor with ankylosing spondylitis.

The chain uses TRBV24-1 and TRBJ1-2, with D unresolved. CDR1 is KGHDR, CDR2 SFDVKD, per germline. This CDR3 has 15 residues. V lost 3 bases and J 2 bases, leaving 12 bases between the germline ends. For the CDR3, the DNA is TGTGCCACCAGTGATACAGACCTTCCCAACTATGGCTACACCTTC. Its translation is CATSDTDLPNYGYTF.

This clonotype was detected many times. The junction departs from germline at one end; a sequencing error may be responsible. The chain uses TRBV5-1 and TRBJ2-5; D is unclear. This CDR3 has 11 amino acids. Germline loops: CDR1 SGHRS, CDR2 YFSETQ. This CDR3 reads CASSQQETQYF. Here the CDR3 DNA reads TGTGCCAGCAGCCAACAAGAGACCCAGTACTTC.

The gene calls are TRBV24-1 and TRBJ1-1, with TRBD1 matching over 10 bases. This CDR3 has 13 residues. CDR1 is KGHDR and CDR2 is SFDVKD in the germline V gene. V lost 4 bases and J lost 10; bases outside the gene matches: 5. CDR3 amino acids: CATSERRDRGAFF. In DNA form, the CDR3 reads TGTGCCACCAGTGAAAGACGGGACAGGGGAGCTTTCTTT.

V usage is TRBV4-1 and J usage is TRBJ2-1; 13 bases fit TRBD2. The length of the CDR3 is 17 residues. Trimming removed 1 base from V and 7 bases from J; junction bases left unmatched: 7. Germline V lookup: CDR1 MGHRA, CDR2 YSYEKL. In DNA, the CDR3 is TGCGCCAGCAGCCAAGTAAGGACTAGCGGGAGTAGTAATGAGCAGTTCTTC. It codes for CASSQVRTSGSSNEQFF.

The genes are TRBV6-1 and TRBJ2-7, with a possible D match to TRBD1 (6 bases). Per germline, CDR1 MNHNS and CDR2 SASEGT. This CDR3 is built from 13 residues. V lost 4 bases and J lost 4, with 11 bases in between. The CDR3 reads CASSGKQGYEQYF. The CDR3, as DNA: TGTGCCAGCAGTGGGAAACAGGGATACGAGCAGTACTTC.

This clonotype was seen a handful of times. The rearrangement links TRBV14 to TRBJ2-2, with D perhaps matching TRBD1 or TRBD2 (6 bases each). The CDR3 runs to 15 residues. Trimming took off 0 bases at V and 9 bases at J, with 14 bases between the two ends. Looked up from germline, CDR1 is SGHDN and CDR2 is FVKESK. This CDR3 is CASSQDSGALRELFF. The CDR3 DNA is TGTGCCAGCAGCCAAGATTCGGGGGCCCTCCGGGAGCTGTTTTTT. Complete variable domain (other parts from reference TRBV14 and TRBJ2-2): EAGVTQFPSHSVIEKGQTVTLRCDPISGHDNLYWYRRVMGKEIKFLLHFVKESKQDESGMPNNRFLAERTGGTYSTLKVQPAELEDSGVYFCASSQDSGALRELFFGEGSRLTVL.

The J gene is TRBJ1-1, the V gene TRBV29-1; D unresolved. The CDR3 totals 13 residues. Deletions cut 6 bases from V and 4 bases from J, with 15 bases between. CDR1 is SQVTM and CDR2 is ANQGSEA in the germline V gene. The DNA for the CDR3 is TGCAGCGTCCGATCTACGCGGGGCACTGAAGCTTTCTTT. It is translated as CSVRSTRGTEAFF. Full variable domain (missing parts from reference TRBV29-1 and TRBJ1-1): SAVISQKPSRDICQRGTSLTIQCQVDSQVTMMFWYRQQPGQSLTLIATANQGSEATYESGFVIDKFPISRPNLTFSTLTVSNMSPEDSSIYLCSVRSTRGTEAFFGQGTRLTVV.

The rearrangement uses TRBV20-1 and TRBJ2-1, with TRBD2 as a possible D gene (6 bases). This CDR3 is 16 amino acids long. Trimming took 6 bases from V and 0 from J, leaving 18 bases between them. Germline V lookup: CDR1 DFQATT, CDR2 SNEGSKA (reference sequence). The CDR3 loop is CSASRFSGRSYNEQFF. Written as DNA, the CDR3 is TGCAGTGCCTCTCGGTTTAGCGGTCGCTCCTACAATGAGCAGTTCTTC.

This clonotype has a count of ten or more. V is TRBV7-2 and J is TRBJ2-1; D is possibly TRBD1 (5 bases). Germline V gene sequence: CDR1 SGHTA, CDR2 FQGNSA. V gave up 5 bases and J gave up 3 bases, with 11 bases separating them. The CDR3 contains 14 residues. This CDR3 reads CASSPGKGYNEQFF. The CDR3 coding sequence is TGTGCCAGCAGCCCAGGGAAGGGCTACAATGAGCAGTTCTTC.

The chain couples TRBV19 to TRBJ2-5; TRBD2 aligns across 12 bases. CDR1 is LNHDA, CDR2 SQIVND, per germline (reference sequence). The junction had 6 bases not matched to a gene; V was cut back by 4 bases and J by 3 bases. The CDR3 sequence is 16 residues long. The CDR3 loop reads CASSTTRTSGKETQYF. DNA for the CDR3: TGTGCCAGTAGTACCACCCGGACTAGCGGGAAAGAGACCCAGTACTTC.

V usage is TRBV5-1 and J usage is TRBJ2-1, with D possibly being TRBD2 (6 bases). V gave up 2 bases and J gave up 1 base, with 19 bases separating them. The CDR3 totals 18 residues. Germline lookup yields CDR1 SGHRS and CDR2 YFSETQ. For the CDR3, the DNA is TGCGCCAGCAGCTTTGAACCGAGCGGGCCCTCTTCCTACAATGAGCAGTTCTTC. It yields the protein CASSFEPSGPSSYNEQFF.

This clonotype turned up a few times. The gene calls are TRBV6-1 and TRBJ1-5, with 12 bases matching TRBD1. Germline V gives CDR1 MNHNS, CDR2 SASEGT. The CDR3 runs 16 residues. The junction had 7 bases not matched to a gene; V was cut back by 4 bases and J by 6 bases. The DNA for the CDR3 is TGTGCCAGCAGTGTGTCCGGGACAGGGGGCACTCAGCCCCAGCATTTT. It encodes CASSVSGTGGTQPQHF.

The gene calls are TRBV2 and TRBJ2-5; D not certain. The CDR3 loop spans 12 amino acids. Trimming stripped 2 bases from V and 7 bases from J, with 8 bases between. The germline gives CDR1 SNHLY, CDR2 FYNNEI. The CDR3 spells CASSETPSTQYF. The CDR3 DNA reads as TGTGCCAGCAGTGAAACCCCCTCGACCCAGTACTTC.

This chain's CDR3 is CASSPPGLAGETQYF. CDR3 DNA sequence: TGTGCCAGCAGCCCCCCGGGACTAGCGGGAGAGACCCAGTACTTC. The rearrangement links TRBV11-2 to TRBJ2-5; 12 positions match TRBD2. Germline V gene sequence: CDR1 SGHAT, CDR2 FQNNGV. The trim removed 5 bases at V and 4 bases at J, leaving 5 bases unmatched. The CDR3 totals 15 residues.

This clonotype was detected ten times or more. This chain links TRBV5-1 with TRBJ2-4; possible D gene TRBD1, 5 bases. Trimming cost V 0 bases and J 7 bases, with 17 bases left between them. CDR1 and CDR2 (germline): SGHRS, YFSETQ. There are 16 residues in the CDR3. The CDR3 sequence: CASSLEFRGQRNIQYF. CDR3 DNA: TGCGCCAGCAGCTTGGAATTCAGAGGACAACGGAACATTCAGTACTTC. The full variable domain, completed using reference TRBV5-1 and TRBJ2-4, is KAGVTQTPRYLIKTRGQQVTLSCSPISGHRSVSWYQQTPGQGLQFLFEYFSETQRNKGNFPGRFSGRQFSNSRSEMNVSTLELGDSALYLCASSLEFRGQRNIQYFGAGTRLSVL.

This clonotype has only a few counts. The chain links TRBV10-3 to TRBJ1-2; 8 nucleotides agree with TRBD1. CDR1 and CDR2 (germline): ENHRY, SYGVKD. V was pared by 9 bases and J by 5 bases, with 11 bases of the junction left unmatched. This CDR3 spans 14 amino acids. The CDR3 loop is CAMKPPDREYGYTF. As DNA, the CDR3 is TGTGCCATGAAACCCCCGGACAGGGAATATGGCTACACCTTC.

This clonotype was observed a few times. The genes are TRBV7-2 and TRBJ2-7; D unclear. Trimming removed 7 bases at V and 2 bases at J, with 9 bases between. Per the germline V gene, CDR1 is SGHTA and CDR2 is FQGNSA. The CDR3 spans 12 residues. The CDR3 is CASKDGPYEQYF. The CDR3 nucleotides read TGTGCCAGCAAAGACGGACCCTACGAGCAGTACTTC.

The J gene is TRBJ1-4, the V gene TRBV5-1; possible D gene TRBD1, 6 bases. Trimming stripped 0 bases from V and 7 bases from J, with 16 bases between. Looked up from germline, CDR1 is SGHRS and CDR2 is YFSETQ. This CDR3 contains 16 residues. The CDR3 loop is CASSLEINRDTEKLFF. In DNA, the CDR3 is TGCGCCAGCAGCTTGGAAATAAACCGGGACACTGAAAAACTGTTTTTT.

This chain connects TRBV25-1 to TRBJ2-1, with 11 bases lining up with TRBD2. Trimming at V came to 2 bases and at J to 9 bases, leaving 3 bases not matched to a gene. The CDR3 spans 14 residues. Germline-derived CDR1 and CDR2 are MGHDK and SYGVNS. The CDR3 protein is CASSEPGTSGEQFF. The CDR3 bases are TGTGCCAGCAGTGAACCCGGGACTAGCGGTGAGCAGTTCTTC.

The V gene is TRBV29-1, the J gene TRBJ1-1, with D perhaps matching TRBD1 (6 bases). V shed 7 bases and J shed 1 base, with 13 bases lying between them. There are 13 residues in the CDR3. The germline gives CDR1 SQVTM, CDR2 ANQGSEA. As DNA, the CDR3 is TGCAGCGCCTCAGGGGCGGGGAACACTGAAGCTTTCTTT. Residues: CSASGAGNTEAFF.

The chain employs TRBV29-1 and TRBJ1-1; 7 nucleotides align to TRBD1. The germline gives CDR1 SQVTM, CDR2 ANQGSEA. The V and J ends lost 5 bases and 5 bases, in that order; junction bases with no gene match: 8. This CDR3 has 13 amino acids. CDR3 loop: CSVSVDRETEAFF. The CDR3 region has the DNA TGCAGCGTTTCGGTCGACAGGGAAACTGAAGCTTTCTTT.

This clonotype has more than one count but fewer than ten. The V call is TRBV12-3 or TRBV12-4, the J call TRBJ2-1; D is perhaps TRBD2 (5 bases). The CDR3 totals 11 residues. V lost 1 base and J lost 13, with 8 bases in between. The CDR3, as DNA: TGTGCCAGCAGTTTAGGTCGGGGACAGTTCTTC. Protein product: CASSLGRGQFF.